This passage covers 5 T cell receptor beta chains from one sample sequenced in a study of identical twins. TCRdb used MiXCR to reprocess the 5' RACE reads, holding one entry per CDR3 protein. Of 690,000 or so distinct CDR3 sequences in the sample, 5.5% to 6.5% were seen once. Sample: naive T cells sorted from blood. The receptors originated from a young man in good health.

In this sample, this clonotype turned up many times. The chain joins TRBV5-1 to TRBJ2-2, with unresolved D. Trimming cost V 9 bases and J 7 bases, with 10 bases left between them. CDR1 and CDR2 (germline): SGHRS, YFSETQ. The CDR3 is 11 amino acids. The CDR3 DNA follows: TGCGCCACCCAGAGCCACGGGGAGCTGTTTTTT. This translates into CATQSHGELFF.

This clonotype appeared many times. The rearrangement uses TRBV29-1 and TRBJ2-1; unclear D gene. Looked up from germline, CDR1 is SQVTM and CDR2 is ANQGSEA. CDR3 length equals 15 residues. V was clipped by 3 bases and J by 0 bases, with 12 bases between them. CDR3 residues: CSVEFRLSSYNEQFF. In DNA, the CDR3 is TGCAGCGTTGAGTTCCGGTTGAGCTCCTACAATGAGCAGTTCTTC.

The gene calls are TRBV20-1 and TRBJ1-6; perhaps TRBD1 as D (5 bases). Trimming took 3 bases from V and 8 from J, leaving 14 bases between them. This CDR3 contains 14 residues. From germline, CDR1 is DFQATT and CDR2 SNEGSKA (reference sequence). The CDR3 loop is CSARQGLTDSPLHF. Here the CDR3 DNA reads TGCAGTGCTAGGCAGGGCCTCACTGATTCACCCCTCCACTTT.

This clonotype was found a few times. The chain combines TRBV2 with TRBJ2-7; 8 nucleotides line up with TRBD1. The CDR3 has 18 residues. V was pared by 7 bases and J by 0 bases, with 17 bases of the junction left unmatched. CDR1 is SNHLY and CDR2 is FYNNEI in the germline V gene. The CDR3 nucleotides read TGTGCCAGCAACCCCGCCAACAGGGGGTGGGGCGGCTCCTACGAGCAGTACTTC. The encoded protein is CASNPANRGWGGSYEQYF.

The chain links TRBV10-3 to TRBJ2-1, with D perhaps matching TRBD2 (7 bases). The germline V gene encodes CDR1 ENHRY and CDR2 SYGVKD. This CDR3 has 12 amino acids. Trimming took off 3 bases at V and 12 bases at J, with 12 bases between the two ends. The CDR3 spells CAISDGGRRQFF. The CDR3 nucleotides are TGTGCCATCAGTGACGGGGGGCGTCGGCAGTTCTTC.